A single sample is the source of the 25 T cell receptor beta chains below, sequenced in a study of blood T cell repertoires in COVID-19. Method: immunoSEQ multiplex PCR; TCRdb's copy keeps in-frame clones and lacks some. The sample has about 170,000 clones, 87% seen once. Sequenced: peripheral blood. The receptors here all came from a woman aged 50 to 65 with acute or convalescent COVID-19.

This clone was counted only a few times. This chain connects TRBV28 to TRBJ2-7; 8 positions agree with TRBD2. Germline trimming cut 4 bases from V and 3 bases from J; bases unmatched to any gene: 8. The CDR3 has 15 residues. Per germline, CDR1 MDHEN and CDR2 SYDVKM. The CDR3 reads CASSSASGGIYEQYF. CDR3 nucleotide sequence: TGTGCCAGCAGTTCCGCTTCGGGAGGGATCTACGAGCAGTACTTC. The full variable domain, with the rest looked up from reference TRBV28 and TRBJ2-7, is DVKVTQSSRYLVKRTGEKVFLECVQDMDHENMFWYRQDPGLGLRLIYFSYDVKMKEKGDIPEGYSVSREKKERFSLILESASTNQTSMYLCASSSASGGIYEQYFGPGTRLTVT.

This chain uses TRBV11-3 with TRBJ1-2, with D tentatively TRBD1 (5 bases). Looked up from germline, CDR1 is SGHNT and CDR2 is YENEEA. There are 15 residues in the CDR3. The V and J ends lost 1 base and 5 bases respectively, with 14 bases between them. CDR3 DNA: TGTGCCAGCAGCTTAGGGCACCAGGGTGGATATGGCTACACCTTC. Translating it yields CASSLGHQGGYGYTF.

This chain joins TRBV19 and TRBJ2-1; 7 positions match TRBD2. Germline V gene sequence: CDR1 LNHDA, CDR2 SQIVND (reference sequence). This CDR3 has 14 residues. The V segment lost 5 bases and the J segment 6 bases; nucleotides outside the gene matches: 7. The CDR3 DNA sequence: TGTGCCAGTAGTCCGGGGGGACCACCCAATGAGCAGTTCTTC. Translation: CASSPGGPPNEQFF.

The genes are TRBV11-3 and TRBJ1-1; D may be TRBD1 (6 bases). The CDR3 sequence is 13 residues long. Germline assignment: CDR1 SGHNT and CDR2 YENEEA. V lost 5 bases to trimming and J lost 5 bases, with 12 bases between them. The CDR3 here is CASSGYRATEAFF. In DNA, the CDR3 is TGTGCCAGCAGCGGGTACAGGGCGACTGAAGCTTTCTTT.

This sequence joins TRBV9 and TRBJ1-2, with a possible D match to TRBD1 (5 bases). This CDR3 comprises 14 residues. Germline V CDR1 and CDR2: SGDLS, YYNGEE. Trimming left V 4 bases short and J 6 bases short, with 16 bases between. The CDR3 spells CASSLTGSPHGYTF. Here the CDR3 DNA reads TGTGCCAGCAGCCTCACAGGCTCGCCCCATGGCTACACCTTC.

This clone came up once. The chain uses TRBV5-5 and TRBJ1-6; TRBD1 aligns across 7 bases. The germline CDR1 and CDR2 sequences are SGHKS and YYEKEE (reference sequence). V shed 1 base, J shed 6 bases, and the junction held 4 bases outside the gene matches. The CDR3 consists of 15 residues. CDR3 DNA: TGTGCCAGCAGCTTGCGGGGACAGTTTAATTCACCCCTCCACTTT. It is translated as CASSLRGQFNSPLHF.

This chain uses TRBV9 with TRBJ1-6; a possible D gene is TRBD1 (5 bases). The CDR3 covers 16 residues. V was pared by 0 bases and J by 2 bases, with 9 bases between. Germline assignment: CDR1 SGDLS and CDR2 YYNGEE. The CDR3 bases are TGTGCCAGCAGCGTAGGGCAGGGTGCCTATAATTCACCCCTCCACTTT. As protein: CASSVGQGAYNSPLHF.

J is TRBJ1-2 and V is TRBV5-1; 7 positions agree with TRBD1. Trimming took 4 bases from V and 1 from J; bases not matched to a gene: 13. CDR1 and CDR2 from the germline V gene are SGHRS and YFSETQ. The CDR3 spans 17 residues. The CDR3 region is CASSTWDRDTYNYGYTF. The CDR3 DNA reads TGCGCCAGCAGCACCTGGGACAGAGATACTTATAACTATGGCTACACCTTC.

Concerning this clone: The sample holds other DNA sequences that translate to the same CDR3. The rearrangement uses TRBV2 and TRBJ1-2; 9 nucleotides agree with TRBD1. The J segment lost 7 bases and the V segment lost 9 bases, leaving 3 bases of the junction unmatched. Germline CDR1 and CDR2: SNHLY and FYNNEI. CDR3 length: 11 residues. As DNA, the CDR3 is TGTGCCAGGGGACAGGGAGGTGGCTACACCTTC. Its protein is CARGQGGGYTF.

The CDR3 DNA is TGTGCCAGCAGCTTAGGAGGGATTGAGCCCCAGCATTTT. Translating it yields CASSLGGIEPQHF. The chain is built from TRBV7-2 and TRBJ1-5, with D hard to call. CDR3 size: 13 residues. Trimming removed 1 base from V and 8 bases from J, with 9 bases in between. Germline CDR1 reads SGHTA; CDR2 reads FQGNSA.

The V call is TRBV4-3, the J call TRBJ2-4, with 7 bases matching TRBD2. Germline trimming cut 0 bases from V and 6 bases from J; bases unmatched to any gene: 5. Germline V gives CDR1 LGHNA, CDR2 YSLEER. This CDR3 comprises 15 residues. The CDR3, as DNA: TGCGCCAGCAGCCAAGATATGGGGGAGGGAAACATTCAGTACTTC. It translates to CASSQDMGEGNIQYF.

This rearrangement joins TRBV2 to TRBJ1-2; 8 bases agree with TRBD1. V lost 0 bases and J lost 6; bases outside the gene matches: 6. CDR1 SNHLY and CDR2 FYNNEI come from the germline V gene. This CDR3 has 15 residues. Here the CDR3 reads CASSEAARGLHGYTF. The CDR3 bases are TGTGCCAGCAGTGAAGCGGCCAGGGGGCTTCATGGCTACACCTTC.

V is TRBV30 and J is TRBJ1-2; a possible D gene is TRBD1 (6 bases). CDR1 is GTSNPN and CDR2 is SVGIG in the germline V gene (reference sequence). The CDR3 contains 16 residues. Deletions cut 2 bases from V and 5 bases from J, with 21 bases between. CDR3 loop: CAWSWTLGAAGYGYTF. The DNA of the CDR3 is TGTGCCTGGAGTTGGACCCTGGGGGCGGCAGGGTATGGCTACACCTTC.

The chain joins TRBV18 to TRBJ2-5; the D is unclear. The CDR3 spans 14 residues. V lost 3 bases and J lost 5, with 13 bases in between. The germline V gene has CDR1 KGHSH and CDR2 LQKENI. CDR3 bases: TGTGCCAGCTCACCTGGGCCATTAGGCGAGACCCAGTACTTC. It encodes CASSPGPLGETQYF.

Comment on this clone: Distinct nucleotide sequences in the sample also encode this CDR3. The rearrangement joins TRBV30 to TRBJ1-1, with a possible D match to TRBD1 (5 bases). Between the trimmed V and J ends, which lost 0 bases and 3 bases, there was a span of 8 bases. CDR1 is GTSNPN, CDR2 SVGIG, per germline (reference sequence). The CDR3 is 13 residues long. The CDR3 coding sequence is TGTGCCTGGAGTGTCCAGGGTGACACTGAAGCTTTCTTT. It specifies CAWSVQGDTEAFF.

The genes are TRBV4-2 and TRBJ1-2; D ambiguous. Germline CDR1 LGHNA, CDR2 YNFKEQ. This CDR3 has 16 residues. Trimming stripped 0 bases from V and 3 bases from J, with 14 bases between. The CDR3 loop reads CASSQDKATYDYGYTF. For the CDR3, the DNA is TGTGCCAGCAGCCAAGATAAGGCGACTTATGACTATGGCTACACCTTC.

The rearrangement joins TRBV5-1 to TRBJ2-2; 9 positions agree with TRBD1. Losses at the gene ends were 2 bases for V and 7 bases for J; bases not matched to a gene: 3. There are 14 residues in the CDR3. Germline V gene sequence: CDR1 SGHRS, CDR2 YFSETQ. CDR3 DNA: TGCGCCAGCAGCTTTCGGACAGGGGACGGGGAGCTGTTTTTT. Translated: CASSFRTGDGELFF.

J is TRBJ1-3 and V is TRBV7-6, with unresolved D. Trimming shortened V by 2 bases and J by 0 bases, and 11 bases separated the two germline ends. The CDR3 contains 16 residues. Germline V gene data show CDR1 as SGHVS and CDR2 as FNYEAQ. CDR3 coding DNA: TGTGCCAGCAGCTTAATCCCACCCGGCTCTGGAAACACCATATATTTT. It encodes CASSLIPPGSGNTIYF.

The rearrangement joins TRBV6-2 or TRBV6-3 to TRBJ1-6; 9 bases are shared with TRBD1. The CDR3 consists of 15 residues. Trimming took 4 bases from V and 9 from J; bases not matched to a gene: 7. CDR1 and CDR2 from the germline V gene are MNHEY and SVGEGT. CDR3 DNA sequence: TGTGCCAGCAGTTGGGGACAGGGTTTCTCTTCACCCCTCCACTTT. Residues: CASSWGQGFSSPLHF.

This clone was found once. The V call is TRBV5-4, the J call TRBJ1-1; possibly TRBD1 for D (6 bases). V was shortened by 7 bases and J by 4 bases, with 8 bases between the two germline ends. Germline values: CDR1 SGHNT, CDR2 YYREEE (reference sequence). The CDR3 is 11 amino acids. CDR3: CASGRGTEAFF. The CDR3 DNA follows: TGTGCCAGCGGCAGGGGCACTGAAGCTTTCTTT.

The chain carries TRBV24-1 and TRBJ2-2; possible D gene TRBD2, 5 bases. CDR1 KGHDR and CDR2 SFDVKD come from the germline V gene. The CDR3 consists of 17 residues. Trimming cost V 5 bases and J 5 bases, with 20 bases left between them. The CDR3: CATSGPRTGYTTGELFF. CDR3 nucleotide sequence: TGTGCCACCAGTGGTCCCCGTACGGGGTATACTACCGGGGAGCTGTTTTTT.

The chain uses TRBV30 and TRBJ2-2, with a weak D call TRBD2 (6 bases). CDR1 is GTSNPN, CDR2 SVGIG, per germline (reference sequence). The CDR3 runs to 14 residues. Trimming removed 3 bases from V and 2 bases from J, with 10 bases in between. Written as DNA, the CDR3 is TGTGCCTGGAGCCTGGACTACAACACCGGGGAGCTGTTTTTT. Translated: CAWSLDYNTGELFF.

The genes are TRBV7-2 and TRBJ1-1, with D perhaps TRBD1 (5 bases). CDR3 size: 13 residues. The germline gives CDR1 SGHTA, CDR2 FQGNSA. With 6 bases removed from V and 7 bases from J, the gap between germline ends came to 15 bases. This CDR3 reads CASRMPGYSEAFF. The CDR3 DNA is TGTGCCAGCAGGATGCCAGGGTACAGTGAAGCTTTCTTT.

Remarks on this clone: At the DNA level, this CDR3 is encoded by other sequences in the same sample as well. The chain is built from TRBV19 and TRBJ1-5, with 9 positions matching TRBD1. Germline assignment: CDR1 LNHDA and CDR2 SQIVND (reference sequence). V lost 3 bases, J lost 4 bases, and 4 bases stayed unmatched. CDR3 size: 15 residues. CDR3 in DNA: TGTGCCAGTAGTATCGACAGGGGGGGGAATCAGCCCCAGCATTTT. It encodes CASSIDRGGNQPQHF.

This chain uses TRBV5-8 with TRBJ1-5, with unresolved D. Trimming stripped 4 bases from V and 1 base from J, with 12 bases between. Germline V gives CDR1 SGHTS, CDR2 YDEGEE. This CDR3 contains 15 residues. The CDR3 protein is CASSRGQVSNQPQHF. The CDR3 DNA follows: TGTGCCAGCAGCCGAGGTCAAGTAAGCAATCAGCCCCAGCATTTT.